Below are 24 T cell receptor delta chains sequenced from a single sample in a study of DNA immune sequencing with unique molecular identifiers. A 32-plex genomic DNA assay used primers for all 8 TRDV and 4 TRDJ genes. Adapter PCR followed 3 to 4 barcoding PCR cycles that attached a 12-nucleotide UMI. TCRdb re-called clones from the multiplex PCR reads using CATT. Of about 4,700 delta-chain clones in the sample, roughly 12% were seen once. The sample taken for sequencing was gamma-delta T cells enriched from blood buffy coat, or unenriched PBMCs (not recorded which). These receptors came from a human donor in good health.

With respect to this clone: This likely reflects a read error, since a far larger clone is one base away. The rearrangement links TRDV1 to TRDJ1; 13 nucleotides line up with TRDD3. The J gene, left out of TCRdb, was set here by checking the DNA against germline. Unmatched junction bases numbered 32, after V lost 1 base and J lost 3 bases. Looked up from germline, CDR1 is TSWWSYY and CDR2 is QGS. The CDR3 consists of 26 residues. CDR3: CALGEPPPTDSVLGDTPHTAADKLIF. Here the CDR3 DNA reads TGTGCTCTTGGGGAACCCCCTCCTACGGATTCAGTACTGGGGGATACGCCCCATACGGCCGCCGATAAACTCATCTTT.

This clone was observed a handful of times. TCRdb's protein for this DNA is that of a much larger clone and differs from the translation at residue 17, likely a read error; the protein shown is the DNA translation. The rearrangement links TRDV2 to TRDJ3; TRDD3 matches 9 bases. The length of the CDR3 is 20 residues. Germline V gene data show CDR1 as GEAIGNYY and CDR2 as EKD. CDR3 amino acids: CACDPIVLGESSWDTRKMFF. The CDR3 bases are TGTGCCTGTGATCCCATTGTACTGGGGGAAAGCTCCTGGGACACCCGAAAGATGTTTTTC.

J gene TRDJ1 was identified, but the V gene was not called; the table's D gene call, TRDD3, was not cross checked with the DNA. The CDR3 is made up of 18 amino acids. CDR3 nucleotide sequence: TGTGCTCTTGGGGAACTGGACCGAGGGGGGATCTACACCGATAAACTCATCTTT. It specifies CALGELDRGGIYTDKLIF.

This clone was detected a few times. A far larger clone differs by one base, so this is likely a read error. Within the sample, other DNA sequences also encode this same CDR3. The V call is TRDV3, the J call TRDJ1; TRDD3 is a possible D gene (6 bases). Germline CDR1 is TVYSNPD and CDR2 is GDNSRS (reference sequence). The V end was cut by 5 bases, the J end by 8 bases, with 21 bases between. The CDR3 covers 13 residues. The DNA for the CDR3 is TGTGCCCCCGGGGTATCCCTGGGGACAAAACTCATCTTT. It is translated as CAPGVSLGTKLIF.

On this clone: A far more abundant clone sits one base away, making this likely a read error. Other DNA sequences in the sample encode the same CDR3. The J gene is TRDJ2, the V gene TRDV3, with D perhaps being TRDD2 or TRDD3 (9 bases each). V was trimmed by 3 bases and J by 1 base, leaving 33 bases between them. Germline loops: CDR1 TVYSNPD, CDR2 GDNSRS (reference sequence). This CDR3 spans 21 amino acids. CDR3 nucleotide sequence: TGTGCCTTCAGCCTTCCTACGTCTCTCTGGGGGATTCCTTTTTTGACAGCACAACTCTTCTTT. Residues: CAFSLPTSLWGIPFLTAQLFF.

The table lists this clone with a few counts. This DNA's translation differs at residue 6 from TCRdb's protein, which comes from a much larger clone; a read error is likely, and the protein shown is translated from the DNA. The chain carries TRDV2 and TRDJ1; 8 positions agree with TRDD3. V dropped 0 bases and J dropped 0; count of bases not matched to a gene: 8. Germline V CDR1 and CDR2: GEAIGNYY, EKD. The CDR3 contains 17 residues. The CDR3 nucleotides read TGTGCCTGTGACACCATAACTGGGGGGCATGACACCGATAAACTCATCTTT. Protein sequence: CACDTITGGHDTDKLIF.

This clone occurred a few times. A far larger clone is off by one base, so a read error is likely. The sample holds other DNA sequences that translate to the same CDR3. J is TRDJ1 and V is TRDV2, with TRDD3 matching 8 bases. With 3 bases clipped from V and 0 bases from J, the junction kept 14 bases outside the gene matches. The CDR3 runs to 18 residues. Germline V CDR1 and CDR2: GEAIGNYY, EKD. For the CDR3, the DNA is TGTGCCTGTGACCCAGTACTGGGGGGCCCCCCGTACACCGATAAACTCATCTTT. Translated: CACDPVLGGPPYTDKLIF.

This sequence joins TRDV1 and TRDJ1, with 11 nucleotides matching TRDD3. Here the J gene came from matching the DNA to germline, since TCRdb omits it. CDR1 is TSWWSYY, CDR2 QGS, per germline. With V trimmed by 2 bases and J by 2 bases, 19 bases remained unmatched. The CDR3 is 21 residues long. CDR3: CALGEESLQWLGDTGTDKLIF. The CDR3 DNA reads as TGTGCTCTTGGGGAAGAGTCCCTCCAATGGCTGGGGGATACCGGGACCGATAAACTCATCTTT.

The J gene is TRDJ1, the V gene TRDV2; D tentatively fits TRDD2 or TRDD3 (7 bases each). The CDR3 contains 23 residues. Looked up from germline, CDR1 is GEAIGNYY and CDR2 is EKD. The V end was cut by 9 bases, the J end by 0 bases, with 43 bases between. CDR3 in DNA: TGTGCCCTTCCGATCGGGAAGCTGAGGCTGGGGGTTTTCCTACTGAAGGACACCGATAAACTCATCTTT. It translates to CALPIGKLRLGVFLLKDTDKLIF.

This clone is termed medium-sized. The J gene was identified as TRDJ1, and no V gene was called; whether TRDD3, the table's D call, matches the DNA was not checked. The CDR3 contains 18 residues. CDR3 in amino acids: CALGGGLAGGYGPDKLIF. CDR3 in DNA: TGTGCTCTTGGGGGGGGGTTAGCTGGGGGATACGGCCCCGATAAACTCATCTTT.

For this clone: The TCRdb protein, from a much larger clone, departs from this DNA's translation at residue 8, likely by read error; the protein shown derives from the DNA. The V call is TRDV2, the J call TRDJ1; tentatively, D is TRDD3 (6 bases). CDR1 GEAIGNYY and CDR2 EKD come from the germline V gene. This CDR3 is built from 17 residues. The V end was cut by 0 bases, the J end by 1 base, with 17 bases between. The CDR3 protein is CACDTVGRYASTDKLIF. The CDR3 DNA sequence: TGTGCCTGTGACACCGTTGGGCGATACGCCTCCACCGATAAACTCATCTTT.

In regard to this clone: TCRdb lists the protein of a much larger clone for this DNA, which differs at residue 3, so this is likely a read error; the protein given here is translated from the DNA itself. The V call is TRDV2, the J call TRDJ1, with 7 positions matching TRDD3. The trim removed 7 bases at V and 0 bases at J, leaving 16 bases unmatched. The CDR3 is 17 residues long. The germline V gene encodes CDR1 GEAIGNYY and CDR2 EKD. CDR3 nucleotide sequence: TGTGCCTGGGACTCCCTCCTGGGGGCTCCCAACACCGATAAACTCATCTTT. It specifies CAWDSLLGAPNTDKLIF.

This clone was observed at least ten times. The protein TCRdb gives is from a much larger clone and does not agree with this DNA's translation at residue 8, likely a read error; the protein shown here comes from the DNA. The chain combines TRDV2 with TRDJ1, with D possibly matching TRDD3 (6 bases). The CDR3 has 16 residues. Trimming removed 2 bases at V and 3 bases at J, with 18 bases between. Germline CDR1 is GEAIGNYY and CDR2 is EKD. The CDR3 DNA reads TGTGCCTGTGACAAGCTGGGGAATACGCAGGCCGATAAACTCATCTTT. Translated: CACDKLGNTQADKLIF.

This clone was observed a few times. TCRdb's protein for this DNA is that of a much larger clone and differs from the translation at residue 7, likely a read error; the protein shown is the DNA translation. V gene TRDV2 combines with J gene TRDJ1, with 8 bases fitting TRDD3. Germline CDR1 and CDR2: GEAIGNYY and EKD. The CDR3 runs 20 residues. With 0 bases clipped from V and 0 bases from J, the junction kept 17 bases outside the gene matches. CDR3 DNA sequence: TGTGCCTGTGACACCCTGGGGGTTTCTGGGGGACACGAGTACACCGATAAACTCATCTTT. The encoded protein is CACDTLGVSGGHEYTDKLIF.

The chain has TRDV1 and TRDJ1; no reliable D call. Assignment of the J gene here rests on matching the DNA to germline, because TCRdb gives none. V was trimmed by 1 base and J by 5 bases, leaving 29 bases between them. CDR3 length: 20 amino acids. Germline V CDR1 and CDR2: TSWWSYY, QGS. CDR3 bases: TGTGCTCTTGGGGAACCGGCCTCCCACTCCCAATCGCACCCCCCTGATAAACTCATCTTT. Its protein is CALGEPASHSQSHPPDKLIF.

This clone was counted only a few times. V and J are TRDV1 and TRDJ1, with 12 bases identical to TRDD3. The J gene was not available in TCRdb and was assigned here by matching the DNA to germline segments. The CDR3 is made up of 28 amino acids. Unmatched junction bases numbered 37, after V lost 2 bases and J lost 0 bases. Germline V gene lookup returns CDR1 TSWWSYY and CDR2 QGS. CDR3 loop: CALGEVPSYYNVQPVLGDTSLYTDKLIF. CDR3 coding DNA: TGTGCTCTTGGGGAAGTGCCCTCCTACTACAACGTACAGCCAGTACTGGGGGATACTTCCTTGTACACCGATAAACTCATCTTT.

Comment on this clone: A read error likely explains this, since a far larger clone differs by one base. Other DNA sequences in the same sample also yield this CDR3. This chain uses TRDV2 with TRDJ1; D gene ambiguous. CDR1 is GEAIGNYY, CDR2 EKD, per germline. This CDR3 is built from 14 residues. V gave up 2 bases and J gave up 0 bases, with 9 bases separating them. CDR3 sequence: CACDKVGDTDKLIF. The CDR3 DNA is TGTGCCTGTGACAAAGTCGGGGACACCGATAAACTCATCTTT.

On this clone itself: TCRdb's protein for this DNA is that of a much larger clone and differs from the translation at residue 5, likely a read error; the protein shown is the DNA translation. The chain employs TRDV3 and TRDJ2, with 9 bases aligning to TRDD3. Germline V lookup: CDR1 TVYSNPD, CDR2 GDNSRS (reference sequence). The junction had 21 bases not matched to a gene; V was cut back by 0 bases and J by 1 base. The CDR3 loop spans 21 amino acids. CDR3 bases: TGTGCCTTTAGCATTCCTACGTCTCTCTGGGGGATTCCTTTTTTGACAGCACAACTCTTCTTT. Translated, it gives CAFSIPTSLWGIPFLTAQLFF.

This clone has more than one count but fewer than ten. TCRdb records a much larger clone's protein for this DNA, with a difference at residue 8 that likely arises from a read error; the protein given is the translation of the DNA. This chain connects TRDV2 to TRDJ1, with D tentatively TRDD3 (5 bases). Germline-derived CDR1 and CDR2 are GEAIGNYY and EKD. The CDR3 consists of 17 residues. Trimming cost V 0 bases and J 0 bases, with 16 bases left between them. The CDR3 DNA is TGTGCCTGTGACACCCTTACTAGGGGACCCTACACCGATAAACTCATCTTT. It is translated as CACDTLTRGPYTDKLIF.

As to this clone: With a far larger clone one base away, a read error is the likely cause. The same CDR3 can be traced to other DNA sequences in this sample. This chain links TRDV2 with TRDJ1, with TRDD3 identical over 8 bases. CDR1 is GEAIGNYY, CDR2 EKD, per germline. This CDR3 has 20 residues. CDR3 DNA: TGTGCCTGTGACACCCTGAGGGTTTCTGGGGGACACGAGTACACCGATAAACTCATCTTC. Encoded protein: CACDTLRVSGGHEYTDKLIF.

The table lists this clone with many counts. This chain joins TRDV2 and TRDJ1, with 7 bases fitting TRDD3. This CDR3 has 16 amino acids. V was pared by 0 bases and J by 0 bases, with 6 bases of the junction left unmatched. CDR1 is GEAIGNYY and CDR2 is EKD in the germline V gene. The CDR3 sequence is CACDTVGGRDTDKLIF. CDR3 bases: TGTGCCTGTGACACCGTTGGGGGAAGGGACACCGATAAACTCATCTTT.

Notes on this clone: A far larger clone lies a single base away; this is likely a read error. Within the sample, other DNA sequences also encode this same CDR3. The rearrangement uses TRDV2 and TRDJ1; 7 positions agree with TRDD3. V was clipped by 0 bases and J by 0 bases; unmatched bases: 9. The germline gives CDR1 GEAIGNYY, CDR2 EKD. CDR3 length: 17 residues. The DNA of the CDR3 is TGTGCCTGTGACACCCTGGTGTTGGGGGAGAACACCGATAAACTCATCTTT. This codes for CACDTLVLGENTDKLIF.

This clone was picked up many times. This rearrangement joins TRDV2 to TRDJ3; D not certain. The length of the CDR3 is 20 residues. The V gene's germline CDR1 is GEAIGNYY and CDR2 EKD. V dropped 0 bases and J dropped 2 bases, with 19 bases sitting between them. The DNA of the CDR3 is TGTGCCTGTGACACCTTACGTGGCGGGACAAACCCCTGGGACACCCGACAGATGTTTTTC. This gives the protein CACDTLRGGTNPWDTRQMFF.

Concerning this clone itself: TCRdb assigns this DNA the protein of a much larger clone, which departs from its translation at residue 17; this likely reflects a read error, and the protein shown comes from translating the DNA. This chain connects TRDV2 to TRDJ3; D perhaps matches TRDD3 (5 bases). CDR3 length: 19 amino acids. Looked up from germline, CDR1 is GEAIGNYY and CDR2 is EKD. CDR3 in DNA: TGTGCCTGTGACACGGGGGGGCTACGGAGCTCCTGGGACACCCGACAGATATTTTTC. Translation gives CACDTGGLRSSWDTRQIFF.